Listed below are T cell receptor beta chains from one sample, sequenced in a study of blood T cells in healthy people across ages. TCRdb independently ran MiXCR on the 5' RACE reads; one entry per CDR3 protein. Seen here are 1.8 million or so distinct CDR3 sequences, more than 35% observed once, and the top ten hold roughly 23%. The sequencing input was blood. The receptors were gathered from a human donor in good health. Each CDR3 is given with its conserved first and last residue. Fields, in order: V gene, J gene, clone size, D gene, CDR3 protein, CDR3 DNA. A D gene is named only where the DNA matches it firmly. Some rows mark clone size as missing; the rest say once, few, many or name a class of expanded clone.

V: TRBV5-1; J: TRBJ1-1; size: .; D: .; CDR3: CASSPFPGVNTEAFF; DNA: TGCGCCAGCAGCCCCTTCCCGGGGGTGAACACTGAAGCTTTCTTT
V: TRBV7-2; J: TRBJ1-3; size: .; D: .; CDR3: CASSPDSLGGTIYF; DNA: TGTGCCAGCAGCCCGGACAGCTTAGGGGGCACCATATATTTT
V: TRBV13; J: TRBJ2-1; size: few; D: .; CDR3: CASSPRRTITSYNEQFF; DNA: TGTGCCAGCAGCCCCCGGAGGACTATCACATCTTACAATGAGCAGTTCTTC
V: TRBV7-6; J: TRBJ1-6; size: few; D: .; CDR3: CASSLAANSPLHF; DNA: TGTGCCAGCAGCTTAGCGGCTAATTCACCCCTCCACTTT
V: TRBV6-5; J: TRBJ2-7; size: .; D: .; CDR3: CASSSEGGGTYEQYF; DNA: TGTGCCAGCAGTTCCGAGGGGGGGGGAACCTACGAGCAGTACTTC
V: TRBV5-1; J: TRBJ2-7; size: few; D: .; CDR3: CASSFGQAGEQYF; DNA: TGCGCCAGCAGCTTCGGCCAGGCAGGGGAGCAGTACTTC
V: TRBV5-1; J: TRBJ2-1; size: .; D: TRBD1; CDR3: CASSLSRDRGPQFF; DNA: TGCGCCAGCAGCTTGTCCCGGGACAGGGGTCCGCAGTTCTTC
V: TRBV4-3; J: TRBJ2-4; size: few; D: TRBD2; CDR3: CASSQDLAGNKNIQYF; DNA: TGCGCCAGCAGCCAAGATTTAGCGGGAAACAAAAACATTCAGTACTTC
V: TRBV7-2; J: TRBJ2-1; size: few; D: TRBD2; CDR3: CASSPQRGGAGEQFF; DNA: TGTGCCAGCAGCCCCCAGCGCGGGGGGGCGGGTGAGCAGTTCTTC
V: TRBV5-1; J: TRBJ2-1; size: .; D: TRBD1; CDR3: CASSSGWDREVNEQFF; DNA: TGCGCCAGCAGCTCCGGATGGGACAGGGAGGTGAATGAGCAGTTCTTC
V: TRBV10-3; J: TRBJ1-1; size: .; D: .; CDR3: CAISESGGRPEAFF; DNA: TGTGCCATCAGTGAGTCGGGGGGGCGCCCCGAAGCTTTCTTT
V: TRBV6-4; J: TRBJ1-1; size: .; D: TRBD1; CDR3: CASSGTGDMNTEAFF; DNA: TGTGCCAGCAGCGGGACAGGGGACATGAACACTGAAGCTTTCTTT
V: TRBV4-2; J: TRBJ1-4; size: .; D: .; CDR3: CASSQDPGEYEKRFF; DNA: TGTGCCAGCAGCCAAGATCCAGGGGAATACGAAAAACGGTTTTTT
V: TRBV5-5; J: TRBJ2-1; size: .; D: TRBD1; CDR3: CASSFVAGGLNEQFF; DNA: TGTGCCAGCAGCTTCGTAGCAGGGGGCCTGAATGAGCAGTTCTTC
V: TRBV7-2; J: TRBJ1-6; size: few; D: .; CDR3: CASREPGLPGAPLHF; DNA: TGTGCCAGCCGAGAACCCGGACTCCCCGGAGCACCCCTCCACTTT
V: TRBV3-1; J: TRBJ2-1; size: .; D: TRBD2; CDR3: CASSQEGTSGGYYNEQFF; DNA: TGTGCCAGCAGCCAAGAAGGGACTAGCGGGGGCTATTACAATGAGCAGTTCTTC
V: TRBV12-3/TRBV12-4; J: TRBJ1-2; size: few; D: .; CDR3: CASNTGFFGYTF; DNA: TGTGCCAGCAATACAGGGTTTTTCGGCTACACCTTC
V: TRBV12-3/TRBV12-4; J: TRBJ2-5; size: .; D: .; CDR3: CASSLTRGAETQYF; DNA: TGTGCCAGCAGTCTAACAAGGGGGGCAGAGACCCAGTACTTC
V: TRBV7-9; J: TRBJ1-1; size: .; D: .; CDR3: CASSDPRGMNTEAFF; DNA: TGTGCCAGCAGCGACCCGAGGGGTATGAACACTGAAGCTTTCTTT
V: TRBV12-3/TRBV12-4; J: TRBJ2-5; size: .; D: TRBD2; CDR3: CASSGRASPTQETQYF; DNA: TGTGCCAGCAGTGGGAGGGCCTCCCCTACCCAAGAGACCCAGTACTTC
V: TRBV9; J: TRBJ1-2; size: .; D: .; CDR3: CASTQLGVAFHGYTF; DNA: TGTGCCAGCACCCAACTCGGCGTGGCATTCCATGGCTACACCTTC